Each of the 20 T cell receptor beta chains below was sequenced from the same sample in a study of identical twins. A single record per CDR3 protein comes from TCRdb applying MiXCR to the 5' RACE reads. The sample has hundreds of thousands of distinct CDR3 sequences, less than 7% seen once. The sample was naive T cells sorted from blood. These receptors all stem from a young man in good health.

This chain links TRBV4-2 with TRBJ2-7; weak D call: TRBD2 (5 bases). The V end was cut by 1 base, the J end by 6 bases, with 13 bases between. The germline V gene has CDR1 LGHNA and CDR2 YNFKEQ. CDR3 length equals 14 residues. The CDR3 loop is CASSQGRTEGEQYF. The CDR3 coding sequence is TGTGCCAGCAGCCAAGGACGGACCGAGGGCGAGCAGTACTTC.

The table lists this clonotype with many counts. A read error may produce the germline difference seen at one junction end. V gene TRBV3-1 combines with J gene TRBJ2-1; 12 bases fit TRBD2. Germline lookup yields CDR1 LGHDT and CDR2 YNNKEL (reference sequence). The CDR3 runs to 14 residues. As DNA, the CDR3 is TGTGCCAGCAGCCAAGAGACTAGCGGGGGAAAGAGGCTCTTC. Translating gives CASSQETSGGKRLF.

Ten or more counts support this clonotype. The chain joins TRBV27 to TRBJ1-2; D call uncertain. V was trimmed by 7 bases and J by 6 bases, leaving 12 bases between them. CDR3 length equals 12 residues. CDR1 is MNHEY and CDR2 is SMNVEV in the germline V gene (reference sequence). This CDR3 reads CASKPADHGYTF. For the CDR3, the DNA is TGTGCCAGCAAACCGGCAGACCATGGCTACACCTTC.

This clonotype was observed a few times. V usage is TRBV5-1 and J usage is TRBJ2-2; D might be TRBD2 (7 bases). Germline V gene data show CDR1 as SGHRS and CDR2 as YFSETQ. The CDR3 loop spans 16 amino acids. V lost 4 bases and J lost 4, with 17 bases in between. DNA of the CDR3: TGCGCCAGCAGCCCCGGGGGGCCGTCGACCACCGGGGAGCTGTTTTTT. It codes for CASSPGGPSTTGELFF.

This clonotype was counted at least ten times. The chain employs TRBV11-2 and TRBJ2-2, with D unresolved. The CDR3 spans 11 residues. V dropped 3 bases and J dropped 7 bases, with 3 bases sitting between them. Germline assignment: CDR1 SGHAT and CDR2 FQNNGV. The CDR3 is CASSFNGELFF. Written as DNA, the CDR3 is TGTGCCAGCAGCTTTAACGGGGAGCTGTTTTTT.

The chain links TRBV6-5 to TRBJ2-5; weak D call: TRBD1 (6 bases). The germline V gene has CDR1 MNHEY and CDR2 SVGAGI. CDR3 length: 12 amino acids. V was pared by 7 bases and J by 7 bases, with 13 bases between. Written as DNA, the CDR3 is TGTGCCAGCAAGGGGACAATGGGGACCCAGTACTTC. Translating it yields CASKGTMGTQYF.

This clonotype has at least ten counts. This sequence joins TRBV20-1 and TRBJ2-1; perhaps TRBD2 as D (5 bases). CDR1 and CDR2 (germline): DFQATT, SNEGSKA (reference sequence). V was shortened by 4 bases and J by 2 bases, with 18 bases between the two germline ends. The CDR3 is 16 residues long. For the CDR3, the DNA is TGCAGTGCTACTCTAGCAGCCGGTCCCACCTACAATGAGCAGTTCTTC. Translation: CSATLAAGPTYNEQFF.

This clonotype was recorded at least ten times. V and J are TRBV10-3 and TRBJ1-2, with D perhaps matching TRBD1 (5 bases). The V end lost 9 bases, the J end lost 3 bases, and 11 bases lay between the germline ends. Germline assignment: CDR1 ENHRY and CDR2 SYGVKD. The CDR3 is 12 amino acids. CDR3 residues: CAIRTGDYGYTF. The CDR3 DNA reads as TGTGCCATAAGAACAGGCGACTATGGCTACACCTTC.

This clonotype was seen only a few times. The chain employs TRBV7-4 and TRBJ1-5; perhaps TRBD1 as D (5 bases). CDR1 SGHVT and CDR2 SQSDAQ come from the germline V gene. The V end lost 2 bases, the J end lost 4 bases, and 9 bases lay between the germline ends. CDR3 length: 14 residues. CDR3 residues: CASSLTTANQPQHF. In DNA form, the CDR3 reads TGTGCCAGCAGCTTAACGACAGCTAATCAGCCCCAGCATTTT. Looking up the rest from reference TRBV7-4 and TRBJ1-5 gives the full variable domain: GAGVSQSPRYKVAKRGRDVALRCDSISGHVTLYWYRQTLGQGSEVLTYSQSDAQRDKSGRPSGRFSAERPERSVSTLKIQRTEQGDSAVYLCASSLTTANQPQHFGDGTRLSIL.

The chain links TRBV12-3 or TRBV12-4 to TRBJ2-7, with D perhaps matching TRBD1 or TRBD2 (5 bases each). Between the trimmed V and J ends, which lost 6 bases and 9 bases, there was a span of 18 bases. The CDR3 spans 13 residues. CDR3 sequence: CASSTSSGTGQYV. CDR3 nucleotides: TGTGCCAGCAGCACCAGTTCCGGGACCGGGCAGTACGTC.

This clonotype was observed a few times. V gene TRBV7-2 combines with J gene TRBJ2-1, with 7 bases identical to TRBD2. Germline V gene data show CDR1 as SGHTA and CDR2 as FQGNSA. CDR3 length: 17 residues. The trim removed 5 bases at V and 4 bases at J, leaving 14 bases unmatched. The CDR3 spells CASSAPGTKNAYNEQFF. For the CDR3, the DNA is TGTGCCAGCAGCGCTCCCGGGACTAAGAACGCTTACAATGAGCAGTTCTTC.

The V call is TRBV11-2, the J call TRBJ2-7, with 7 bases that match TRBD2. This CDR3 has 13 amino acids. The ends lost 4 bases at V and 7 bases at J; junction bases unmatched: 7. In germline, CDR1 is SGHAT, CDR2 FQNNGV. The CDR3 region has the DNA TGTGCCAGCAGCTCCCCAAACGGGAGGGAGCAGTACGTC. It encodes CASSSPNGREQYV.

This chain uses TRBV27 with TRBJ2-1; D could derive from TRBD1 or TRBD2 (5 bases each). This CDR3 has 13 amino acids. CDR1 is MNHEY, CDR2 SMNVEV, per germline (reference sequence). Between the trimmed V and J ends, which lost 5 bases and 8 bases, there was a span of 13 bases. CDR3 amino acids: CASSLGPRDEQFF. The CDR3 bases are TGTGCCAGCAGTCTGGGACCACGGGATGAGCAGTTCTTC.

This clonotype has a handful of counts. The chain joins TRBV18 to TRBJ2-5; TRBD2 is a possible D gene (6 bases). The CDR3 length is 17 residues. V was pared by 3 bases and J by 1 base, with 18 bases between. Looked up from germline, CDR1 is KGHSH and CDR2 is LQKENI. The CDR3 DNA follows: TGTGCCAGCTCACCGATGCTAAACACCGGGGGCCAAGAGACCCAGTACTTC. It translates to CASSPMLNTGGQETQYF.

This clonotype was seen a handful of times. The rearrangement links TRBV6-1 to TRBJ1-2; a possible D gene is TRBD1 (5 bases). Germline V gives CDR1 MNHNS, CDR2 SASEGT. The CDR3 has 14 residues. Trimming removed 8 bases from V and 3 bases from J, with 16 bases in between. Here the CDR3 DNA reads TGTGCCAGCTCCCCCCCGACAGCCCACTATGGCTACACCTTC. It yields the protein CASSPPTAHYGYTF.

This clonotype was seen repeatedly, ten times or more. The chain couples TRBV5-1 to TRBJ2-7; 7 nucleotides agree with TRBD1. J was trimmed by 7 bases and V by 3 bases; bases with no gene match: 7. CDR3 length: 13 residues. Germline loops: CDR1 SGHRS, CDR2 YFSETQ. CDR3 loop: CASSSEGAREQYF. The CDR3 DNA sequence: TGCGCCAGCAGCTCCGAGGGGGCAAGAGAGCAGTACTTC.

This clonotype was detected ten times or more. The V gene is TRBV12-3 or TRBV12-4, the J gene TRBJ1-1; D not certain. V was shortened by 3 bases and J by 1 base, with 6 bases between the two germline ends. The CDR3 totals 13 residues. In nucleotides, the CDR3 is TGTGCCAGCAGTTTTAGGCAGAACACTGAAGCTTTCTTT. Translation: CASSFRQNTEAFF.

This clonotype showed up many times. This rearrangement joins TRBV18 to TRBJ2-3; the D is unclear. V lost 8 bases and J 2 bases, leaving 8 bases between the germline ends. The CDR3 length is 12 residues. Germline assignment: CDR1 KGHSH and CDR2 LQKENI. CDR3 DNA sequence: TGTGCCAGCAGCCCCCCCACAGATACGCAGTATTTT. Protein sequence: CASSPPTDTQYF. Together with reference TRBV18 and TRBJ2-3, the CDR3 gives the full variable domain: NAGVMQNPRHLVRRRGQEARLRCSPMKGHSHVYWYRQLPEEGLKFMVYLQKENIIDESGMPKERFSAEFPKEGPSILRIQQVVRGDSAAYFCASSPPTDTQYFGPGTRLTVL.

A few counts support this clonotype. V gene TRBV20-1 combines with J gene TRBJ1-3; TRBD1 might be the D (5 bases). Germline V gives CDR1 DFQATT, CDR2 SNEGSKA (reference sequence). The V end lost 5 bases, the J end lost 2 bases, and 13 bases lay between the germline ends. The CDR3 sequence is 14 residues long. Here the CDR3 reads CSADKGAAGNTIYF. CDR3 bases: TGCAGTGCTGACAAAGGGGCTGCTGGAAACACCATATATTTT.

This clonotype was seen only a few times. The gene calls are TRBV6-1 and TRBJ2-7; no reliable D call. The V and J ends lost 8 bases and 5 bases respectively, with 13 bases between them. Germline assignment: CDR1 MNHNS and CDR2 SASEGT. The CDR3 loop spans 12 amino acids. This chain's CDR3 is CASAPLRDEQYF. CDR3 nucleotide sequence: TGTGCCAGCGCGCCCTTAAGGGACGAGCAGTACTTC.